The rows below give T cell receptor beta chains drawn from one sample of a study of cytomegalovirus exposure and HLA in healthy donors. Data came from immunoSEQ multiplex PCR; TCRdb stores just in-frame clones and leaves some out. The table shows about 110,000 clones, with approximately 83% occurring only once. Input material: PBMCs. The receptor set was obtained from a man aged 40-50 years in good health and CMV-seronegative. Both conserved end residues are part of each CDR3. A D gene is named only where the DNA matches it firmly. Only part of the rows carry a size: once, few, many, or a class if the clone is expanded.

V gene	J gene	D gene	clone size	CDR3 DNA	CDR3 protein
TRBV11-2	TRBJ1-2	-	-	TGTGCCAGCAGCTTAGGCAACAGCGGCCTCTATGGCTACACCTTC	CASSLGNSGLYGYTF
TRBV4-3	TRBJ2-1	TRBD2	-	TGCGCCAGCAGCCAAGATTCCGCTAGCGGGGGGGCCCGTGAGCAGTTCTTC	CASSQDSASGGAREQFF
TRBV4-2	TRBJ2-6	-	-	TGTGCCAGCAGCCAAGATCCCGTCTTTTCTGGGGCCAACGTCCTGACTTTC	CASSQDPVFSGANVLTF
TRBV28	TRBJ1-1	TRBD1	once	TGTGCCAGCAGTCGCCGCGGACAGGGGAACACTGAAGCTTTCTTT	CASSRRGQGNTEAFF
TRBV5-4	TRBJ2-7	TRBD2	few	TGTGCCAGCAGCCCCGCACTAGCGGGGGGGAATGTACACTACGAGCAGTACTTC	CASSPALAGGNVHYEQYF
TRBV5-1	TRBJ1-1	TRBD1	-	TGCGCCAGCAGCAGGACAGGGGTTGAGAACACTGAAGCTTTCTTT	CASSRTGVENTEAFF
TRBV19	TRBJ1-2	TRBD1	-	TGTGCCAGTAAGAAACCCGGGACAGTTTTTTATGGCTACACCTTC	CASKKPGTVFYGYTF
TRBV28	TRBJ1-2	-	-	TGTGCCAGCAGCCCCTCGGGAGGCGGCTACACCTTC	CASSPSGGGYTF
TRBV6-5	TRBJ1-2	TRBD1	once	TGTGCCAGCAGCAGGGACAGACGGGAGGGCTACACCTTC	CASSRDRREGYTF
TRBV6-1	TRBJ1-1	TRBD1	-	TGTGCCAGCAGTGAGGCAGGGGGGCCTGAAGCTTTCTTT	CASSEAGGPEAFF
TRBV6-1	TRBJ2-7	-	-	TGTGCCAGCAGTGAATGGCGGTTACGGGCCTACGAGCAGTACTTC	CASSEWRLRAYEQYF
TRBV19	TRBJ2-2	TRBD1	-	TGTGCCAGTAGTGCAAGGACAGGGGCCGGGGAGCTGTTTTTT	CASSARTGAGELFF
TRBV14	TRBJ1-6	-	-	TGTGCCAGCAGCCTCCTGGGACAAATTTATAATTCACCCCTCCACTTT	CASSLLGQIYNSPLHF
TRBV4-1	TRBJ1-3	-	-	TGCGCCAGCAGCTCACCGCGGTCTGGAAACACCATATATTTT	CASSSPRSGNTIYF
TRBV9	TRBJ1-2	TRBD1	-	TGTGCCAGCAGCGAGGGGGGACAGCACTATGGCTACACCTTC	CASSEGGQHYGYTF
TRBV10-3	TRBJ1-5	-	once	TGTGCCATCAGTGGAGTAAGCAATCAGCCCCAGCATTTT	CAISGVSNQPQHF
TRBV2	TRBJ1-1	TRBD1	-	TGTGCCAGCAGTGAAGCCCTGACAGGGAGGACTGAAGCTTTCTTT	CASSEALTGRTEAFF
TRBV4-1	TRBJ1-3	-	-	TGCGCCAGCAGCCAAGTGGGCAGGTCGAGTGGAAACACCATATATTTT	CASSQVGRSSGNTIYF
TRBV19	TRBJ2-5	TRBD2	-	TGTGCCAGTAGTATCCAACGGGGGGACCAAGAGACCCAGTACTTC	CASSIQRGDQETQYF
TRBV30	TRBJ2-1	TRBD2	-	TGTGCCTGGAGTGTTAGGAGGGGAGGGGACGAGCAGTTCTTC	CAWSVRRGGDEQFF
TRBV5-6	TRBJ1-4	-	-	TGTGCCAGCAGCTTCCGACAGCCTCGGAATGAAAAACTGTTTTTT	CASSFRQPRNEKLFF
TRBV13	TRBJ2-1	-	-	TGTGCCAGCAGCCCTGGGCCCCTTAGCGACAATGAGCAGTTCTTC	CASSPGPLSDNEQFF
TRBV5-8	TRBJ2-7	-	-	TGTGCCAGCAGCCTTACGCGAACCGAGCAGTACTTC	CASSLTRTEQYF
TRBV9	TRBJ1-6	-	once	TGTGCCAGCAGCGTTGGAGACTATAATTCACCCCTCCACTTT	CASSVGDYNSPLHF
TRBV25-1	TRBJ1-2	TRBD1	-	TGTGCCAGCAGTGAACCGGGACAGGTTTCTCATGGCTACACCTTC	CASSEPGQVSHGYTF
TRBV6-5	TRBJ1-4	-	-	TGTGCCAGCAGTTCGGGGGGCGATAATGAAAAACTGTTTTTT	CASSSGGDNEKLFF
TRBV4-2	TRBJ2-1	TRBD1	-	TGTGCCAGCAGCCAAGGGCTGGGGACAGAGATTAACAATGAGCAGTTCTTC	CASSQGLGTEINNEQFF
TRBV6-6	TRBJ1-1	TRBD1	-	TGTGCCAGCAGTCAACGGGACAGGGACGCGGTTTTCTTT	CASSQRDRDAVFF
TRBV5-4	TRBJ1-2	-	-	TGTGCCAGCAGCGACGGGAAGATGCTTAACTATGGCTACACCTTC	CASSDGKMLNYGYTF
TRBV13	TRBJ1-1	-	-	TGTGCCAGCAGCCAAACAGGTCTGAACACTGAAGCTTTCTTT	CASSQTGLNTEAFF
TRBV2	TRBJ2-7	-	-	TGTGCCAGCAACAGGGAATCCTACGAGCAGTACTTC	CASNRESYEQYF
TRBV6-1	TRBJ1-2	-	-	TGTGCCAGCAGTGAAGCAGTGCACAGGGTTACGGGTGGCTACACCTTC	CASSEAVHRVTGGYTF
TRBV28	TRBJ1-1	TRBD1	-	TGTGCCAGCAGGACACAGGGGGCGAGGGGAACTGAAGCTTTCTTT	CASRTQGARGTEAFF
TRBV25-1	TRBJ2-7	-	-	TGTGCCAGCAGCGCCCAACACCCCCGGACAGTCTCCTACGAGCAGTACTTC	CASSAQHPRTVSYEQYF
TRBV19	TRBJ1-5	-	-	TGTGCCAGTAGTATAGAGTTGGCCAGGGCCCATCAGCCCCAGCATTTT	CASSIELARAHQPQHF
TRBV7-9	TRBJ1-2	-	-	TGTGCCAGCAGCCCCCGGGGGGACTATGGCTACACCTTC	CASSPRGDYGYTF
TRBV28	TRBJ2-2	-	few	TGTGCCAGCAGTTTCCCCCAGTTAGGGGCCGGGGAGCTGTTTTTT	CASSFPQLGAGELFF